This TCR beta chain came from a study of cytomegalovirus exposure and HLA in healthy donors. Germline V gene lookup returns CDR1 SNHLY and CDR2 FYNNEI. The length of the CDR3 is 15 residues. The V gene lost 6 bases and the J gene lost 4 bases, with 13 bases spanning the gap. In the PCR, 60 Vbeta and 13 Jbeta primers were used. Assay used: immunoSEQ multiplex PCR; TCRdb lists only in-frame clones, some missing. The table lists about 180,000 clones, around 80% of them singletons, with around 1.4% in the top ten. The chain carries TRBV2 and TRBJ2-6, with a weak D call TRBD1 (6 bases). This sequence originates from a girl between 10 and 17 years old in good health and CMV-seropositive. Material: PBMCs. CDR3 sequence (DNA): TGTGCCAGCAGGGACCTGGGGGCAGGGGCCAACGTCCTGACTTTC. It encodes CASRDLGAGANVLTF.